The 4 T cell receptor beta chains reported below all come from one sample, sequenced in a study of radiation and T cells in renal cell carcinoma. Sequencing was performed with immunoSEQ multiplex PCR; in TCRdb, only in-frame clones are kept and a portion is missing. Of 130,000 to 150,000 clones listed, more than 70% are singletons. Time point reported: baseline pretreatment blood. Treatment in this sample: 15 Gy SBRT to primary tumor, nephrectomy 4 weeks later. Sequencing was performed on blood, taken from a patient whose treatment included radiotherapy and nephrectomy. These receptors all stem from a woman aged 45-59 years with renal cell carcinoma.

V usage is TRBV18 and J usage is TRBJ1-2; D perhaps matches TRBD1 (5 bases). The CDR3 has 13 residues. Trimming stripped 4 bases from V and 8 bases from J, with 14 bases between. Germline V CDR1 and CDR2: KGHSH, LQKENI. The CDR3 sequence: CASSQEGSRGYTF. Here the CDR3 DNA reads TGTGCCAGCTCACAAGAGGGGTCAAGGGGCTACACCTTC.

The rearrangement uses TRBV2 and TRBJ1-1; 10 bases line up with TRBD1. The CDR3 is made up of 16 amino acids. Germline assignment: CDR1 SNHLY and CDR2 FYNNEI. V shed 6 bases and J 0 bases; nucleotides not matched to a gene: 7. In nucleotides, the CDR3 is TGTGCCAGCAGGACAGGGGGCGGCGGGCTGAACACTGAAGCTTTCTTT. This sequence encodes CASRTGGGGLNTEAFF. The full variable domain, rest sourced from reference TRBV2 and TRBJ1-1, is EPEVTQTPSHQVTQMGQEVILRCVPISNHLYFYWYRQILGQKVEFLVSFYNNEISEKSEIFDDQFSVERPDGSNFTLKIRSTKLEDSAMYFCASRTGGGGLNTEAFFGQGTRLTVV.

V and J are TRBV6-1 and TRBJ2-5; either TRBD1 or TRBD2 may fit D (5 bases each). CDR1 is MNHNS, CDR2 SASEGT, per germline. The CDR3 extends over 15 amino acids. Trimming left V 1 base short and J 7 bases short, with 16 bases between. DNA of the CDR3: TGTGCCAGCAGTGAAGAGAGGGTTGGGGGTGGGACCCAGTACTTC. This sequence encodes CASSEERVGGGTQYF.

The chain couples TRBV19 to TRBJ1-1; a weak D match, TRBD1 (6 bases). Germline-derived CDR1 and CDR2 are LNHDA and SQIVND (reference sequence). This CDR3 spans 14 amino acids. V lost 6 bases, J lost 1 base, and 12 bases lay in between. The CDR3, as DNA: TGTGCCAGTAGGCGGGGGACACGGAACACTGAAGCTTTCTTT. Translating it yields CASRRGTRNTEAFF. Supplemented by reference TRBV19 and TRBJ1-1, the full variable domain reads DGGITQSPKYLFRKEGQNVTLSCEQNLNHDAMYWYRQDPGQGLRLIYYSQIVNDFQKGDIAEGYSVSREKKESFPLTVTSAQKNPTAFYLCASRRGTRNTEAFFGQGTRLTVV.